The source of this T cell receptor (beta chain) is a study of cytomegalovirus exposure and HLA in healthy donors. Study outcomes and limitations: A cluster of highly shared sequence variants was likely a sequencing artifact. One later analysis reportedly identified an Asian-associated ancestry cluster that showed fewer N-insertions than the approximately 670-donor mean. According to a later analysis, most TCR beta chains associated with CMV appeared HLA-restricted.

A note on this clone: Its antigen is undetermined.

The CDR3 has 14 residues. V dropped 7 bases and J dropped 8; count of bases not matched to a gene: 7. Germline CDR1 reads LNHDA; CDR2 reads SQIVND (reference sequence). Use of 60 Vbeta and 13 Jbeta primers characterized the PCR. Sequenced by immunoSEQ multiplex PCR; TCRdb stores in-frame clones only, minus some. Here the sample spans approximately 190,000 clones, 65% to 85% being singletons. The source of this sequence is a woman aged 25 to 39 in good health and CMV-seropositive. The chain employs TRBV19 and TRBJ2-1; 11 positions agree with TRBD2. The sequenced sample consisted of PBMCs. The CDR3 DNA is TGTGCCAGTACTCCGGGACTAGCGGTTGATGAGCAGTTCTTC. Its translation: CASTPGLAVDEQFF.